A selection of T cell receptor beta chains follows, all from one sample in a study of shared clonotypes between healthy human individuals. The protocol was immunoSEQ multiplex PCR, while the TCRdb copy is restricted to in-frame clones and leaves out a portion. Among about 2.3 million clones, around 90% were seen once, and the ten largest hold approximately 0.4%. The material sequenced was naive CD4+ T cells from PBMCs. The receptor source for this set is a man younger than 35 in good health. Some clones in this sample may be carry-over from other donors' samples. Both conserved end residues are part of each CDR3. The order of the fields is D gene, clone size, V gene, J gene, CDR3 protein, CDR3 DNA. D genes are given only for firm matches. A clone size is listed for some rows: how often the clone was seen (once, few, many), or a class if it is expanded.

d_gene: NA
abundance: once
v_gene: TRBV4-1
j_gene: TRBJ2-5
CDR3aa: CASSPPDRLQETQYF
CDR3nt: TGCGCCAGCAGCCCCCCGGACAGACTTCAAGAGACCCAGTACTTC

d_gene: NA
abundance: NA
v_gene: TRBV27
j_gene: TRBJ1-1
CDR3aa: CASSLFVTVGEAFF
CDR3nt: TGTGCCAGCAGTTTATTCGTCACAGTGGGAGAAGCTTTCTTT

d_gene: NA
abundance: NA
v_gene: TRBV18
j_gene: TRBJ1-1
CDR3aa: CASSPAGAGTEAFF
CDR3nt: TGTGCCAGCTCACCTGCGGGGGCAGGGACTGAAGCTTTCTTT

d_gene: NA
abundance: NA
v_gene: TRBV5-6
j_gene: TRBJ2-3
CDR3aa: CASSPGTRTDTQYF
CDR3nt: TGTGCCAGCAGCCCGGGGACTCGCACAGATACGCAGTATTTT

d_gene: NA
abundance: NA
v_gene: TRBV4-1
j_gene: TRBJ2-7
CDR3aa: CASSPFSGGGEQYF
CDR3nt: TGCGCCAGCAGCCCCTTTTCTGGGGGCGGCGAGCAGTACTTC

d_gene: NA
abundance: NA
v_gene: TRBV30
j_gene: TRBJ1-3
CDR3aa: CAWSVPPDTIYF
CDR3nt: TGTGCCTGGAGTGTACCGCCCGACACCATATATTTT

d_gene: NA
abundance: NA
v_gene: TRBV6-6
j_gene: TRBJ2-3
CDR3aa: CASFTEPRTDTQYF
CDR3nt: TGTGCCAGCTTCACGGAACCCCGCACAGATACGCAGTATTTT

d_gene: NA
abundance: NA
v_gene: TRBV7-8
j_gene: TRBJ2-7
CDR3aa: CASSPVRSHSYEQYF
CDR3nt: TGTGCCAGCAGCCCAGTTCGTTCACACTCATACGAGCAGTACTTC

d_gene: TRBD2
abundance: NA
v_gene: TRBV4-2
j_gene: TRBJ2-5
CDR3aa: CASSQGTRSEGTQYF
CDR3nt: TGTGCCAGCAGCCAAGGGACTAGGAGTGAGGGGACCCAGTACTTC

d_gene: NA
abundance: NA
v_gene: TRBV7-2
j_gene: TRBJ2-5
CDR3aa: CASSRQTSPLETQYF
CDR3nt: TGTGCCAGCAGCCGCCAGACTAGTCCGTTAGAGACCCAGTACTTC

d_gene: TRBD1
abundance: NA
v_gene: TRBV29-1
j_gene: TRBJ2-6
CDR3aa: CSVVGQSSGANVLTF
CDR3nt: TGCAGCGTGGTGGGACAGAGCTCTGGGGCCAACGTCCTGACTTTC

d_gene: NA
abundance: NA
v_gene: TRBV7-2
j_gene: TRBJ2-4
CDR3aa: CASSFGGVAKNIQYF
CDR3nt: TGTGCCAGCAGTTTCGGGGGTGTAGCCAAAAACATTCAGTACTTC

d_gene: TRBD1
abundance: NA
v_gene: TRBV6-5
j_gene: TRBJ1-5
CDR3aa: CASSLTGDSNQPQHF
CDR3nt: TGTGCCAGCAGTTTAACAGGGGATAGCAATCAGCCCCAGCATTTT

d_gene: TRBD2
abundance: NA
v_gene: TRBV15
j_gene: TRBJ2-5
CDR3aa: CATSREDGRASKTQYF
CDR3nt: TGTGCCACCAGCCGCGAGGACGGGAGGGCCTCGAAGACCCAGTACTTC

d_gene: TRBD1
abundance: NA
v_gene: TRBV4-2
j_gene: TRBJ1-5
CDR3aa: CASSQETGVDQPQHF
CDR3nt: TGTGCCAGCAGCCAAGAGACAGGGGTGGATCAGCCCCAGCATTTT

d_gene: TRBD2
abundance: once
v_gene: TRBV10-3
j_gene: TRBJ2-3
CDR3aa: CAISRLAGADTQYF
CDR3nt: TGTGCCATCAGCCGACTAGCTGGGGCAGATACGCAGTATTTT

d_gene: NA
abundance: NA
v_gene: TRBV29-1
j_gene: TRBJ2-1
CDR3aa: CSVGPYNEQFF
CDR3nt: TGCAGCGTCGGACCCTACAATGAGCAGTTCTTC

d_gene: NA
abundance: NA
v_gene: TRBV11-2
j_gene: TRBJ1-1
CDR3aa: CASSFGGHTEAFF
CDR3nt: TGTGCCAGCAGCTTTGGGGGCCACACTGAAGCTTTCTTT

d_gene: TRBD1
abundance: NA
v_gene: TRBV4-1
j_gene: TRBJ2-2
CDR3aa: CASSPGQKNTGELFF
CDR3nt: TGCGCCAGCAGCCCGGGACAGAAGAACACCGGGGAGCTGTTTTTT

d_gene: NA
abundance: NA
v_gene: TRBV9
j_gene: TRBJ2-5
CDR3aa: CASTRSWDSGRETQYF
CDR3nt: TGTGCCAGCACCCGTAGTTGGGACTCCGGGCGTGAGACCCAGTACTTC

d_gene: NA
abundance: NA
v_gene: TRBV7-9
j_gene: TRBJ2-4
CDR3aa: CASSPPGNIQYF
CDR3nt: TGTGCCAGCAGCCCCCCCGGGAACATTCAGTACTTC

d_gene: NA
abundance: NA
v_gene: TRBV11-2
j_gene: TRBJ2-1
CDR3aa: CASSLDRLVGNEQFF
CDR3nt: TGTGCCAGCAGCTTAGATCGGCTAGTTGGCAATGAGCAGTTCTTC

d_gene: NA
abundance: once
v_gene: TRBV7-9
j_gene: TRBJ2-3
CDR3aa: CASDGEAGTDTQYF
CDR3nt: TGTGCCAGCGACGGGGAGGCAGGTACAGATACGCAGTATTTT

d_gene: NA
abundance: NA
v_gene: TRBV28
j_gene: TRBJ2-5
CDR3aa: CASSVRPKIQETQYF
CDR3nt: TGTGCCAGCAGCGTCCGGCCTAAAATACAAGAGACCCAGTACTTC

d_gene: NA
abundance: NA
v_gene: TRBV4-2
j_gene: TRBJ2-7
CDR3aa: CASMIGEQYF
CDR3nt: TGTGCCAGCATGATCGGCGAGCAGTACTTC

d_gene: NA
abundance: few
v_gene: TRBV7-2
j_gene: TRBJ2-1
CDR3aa: CASSPGPYNEQFF
CDR3nt: TGTGCCAGCAGCCCCGGGCCCTACAATGAGCAGTTCTTC

d_gene: TRBD2
abundance: NA
v_gene: TRBV5-4
j_gene: TRBJ2-5
CDR3aa: CASSPVLAGVQETQYF
CDR3nt: TGTGCCAGCAGCCCGGTTCTAGCGGGGGTTCAAGAGACCCAGTACTTC

d_gene: NA
abundance: NA
v_gene: TRBV18
j_gene: TRBJ2-3
CDR3aa: CASSPPRTSRESVTDTQYF
CDR3nt: TGTGCCAGCTCACCACCTCGAACATCCCGGGAGTCGGTAACAGATACGCAGTATTTT

d_gene: NA
abundance: NA
v_gene: TRBV2
j_gene: TRBJ2-2
CDR3aa: CACYRQANTGELFF
CDR3nt: TGTGCCTGTTACCGACAGGCGAACACCGGGGAGCTGTTTTTT

d_gene: NA
abundance: NA
v_gene: TRBV30
j_gene: TRBJ2-1
CDR3aa: CAWSPQPDEQFF
CDR3nt: TGTGCCTGGAGCCCCCAGCCCGATGAGCAGTTCTTC

d_gene: NA
abundance: NA
v_gene: TRBV5-4
j_gene: TRBJ1-2
CDR3aa: CASSLKAGRGYTF
CDR3nt: TGTGCCAGCAGCTTGAAGGCGGGGAGGGGCTACACCTTC

d_gene: NA
abundance: NA
v_gene: TRBV14
j_gene: TRBJ1-2
CDR3aa: CASSRGVNYGYTF
CDR3nt: TGTGCCAGCAGCCGGGGAGTTAACTATGGCTACACCTTC

d_gene: TRBD1
abundance: few
v_gene: TRBV6-5
j_gene: TRBJ1-1
CDR3aa: CASSPRQGATEAFF
CDR3nt: TGTGCCAGCAGTCCTCGACAGGGGGCCACTGAAGCTTTCTTT

d_gene: NA
abundance: NA
v_gene: TRBV5-1
j_gene: TRBJ1-4
CDR3aa: CASSLPKGRGSGKLFF
CDR3nt: TGCGCCAGCAGCTTGCCCAAGGGACGGGGGAGCGGAAAACTGTTTTTT

d_gene: TRBD1
abundance: NA
v_gene: TRBV6-5
j_gene: TRBJ2-4
CDR3aa: CASSYPGTGDIQYF
CDR3nt: TGTGCCAGCAGTTACCCGGGGACAGGGGACATTCAGTACTTC

d_gene: NA
abundance: NA
v_gene: TRBV4-2
j_gene: TRBJ1-1
CDR3aa: CASSPIDMSGTEAFF
CDR3nt: TGTGCCAGCAGCCCCATTGACATGAGCGGCACTGAAGCTTTCTTT

d_gene: NA
abundance: NA
v_gene: TRBV6-1
j_gene: TRBJ2-3
CDR3aa: CASGVSTDTQYF
CDR3nt: TGTGCCAGCGGGGTGAGCACAGATACGCAGTATTTT

d_gene: NA
abundance: NA
v_gene: TRBV28
j_gene: TRBJ2-7
CDR3aa: CASSIRTLGEQYF
CDR3nt: TGTGCCAGCAGTATCCGGACCTTGGGGGAGCAGTACTTC

d_gene: NA
abundance: NA
v_gene: TRBV2
j_gene: TRBJ2-7
CDR3aa: CASSVGTKAYEQYF
CDR3nt: TGTGCCAGCAGTGTGGGGACAAAGGCCTACGAGCAGTACTTC

d_gene: NA
abundance: once
v_gene: TRBV9
j_gene: TRBJ2-2
CDR3aa: CASSPRVGTGELFF
CDR3nt: TGTGCCAGCAGCCCCAGGGTCGGGACCGGGGAGCTGTTTTTT

d_gene: NA
abundance: NA
v_gene: TRBV18
j_gene: TRBJ1-1
CDR3aa: CASSPALENTEAFF
CDR3nt: TGTGCCAGCTCACCTGCTTTGGAAAACACTGAAGCTTTCTTT